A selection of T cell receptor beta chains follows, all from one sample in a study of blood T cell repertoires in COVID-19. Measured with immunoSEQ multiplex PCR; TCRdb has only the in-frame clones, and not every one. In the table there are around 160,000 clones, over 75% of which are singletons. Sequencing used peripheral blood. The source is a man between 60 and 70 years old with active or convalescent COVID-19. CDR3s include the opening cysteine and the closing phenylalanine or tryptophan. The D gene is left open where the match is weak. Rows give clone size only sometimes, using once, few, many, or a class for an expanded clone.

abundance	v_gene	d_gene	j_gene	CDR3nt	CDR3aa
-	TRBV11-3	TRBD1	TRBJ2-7	TGTGCCAGCAGCTTCAGACAGGGACCCTACGAGCAGTACTTC	CASSFRQGPYEQYF
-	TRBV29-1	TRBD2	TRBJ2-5	TGCAGCCAAAGCCCAGGACTAGCGGGAGTGGAGACCCAGTACTTC	CSQSPGLAGVETQYF
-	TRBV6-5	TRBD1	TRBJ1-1	TGTGCCAGCAGCTTAGGGACAGGGGGGGCTTTCTTT	CASSLGTGGAFF
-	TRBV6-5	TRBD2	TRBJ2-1	TGTGCCAGCAGTCCCGGGACTAGCGGGGCAAATGAGCAGTTCTTC	CASSPGTSGANEQFF
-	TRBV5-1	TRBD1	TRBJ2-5	TGCGCCAGCAGCTTGACAGGGGAGCCCCAACAAGAGACCCAGTACTTC	CASSLTGEPQQETQYF
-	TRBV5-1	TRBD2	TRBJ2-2	TGCGCCAGCAGCTCGCGGCTAGCGGGAGTAGGAACCGGGGAGCTGTTTTTT	CASSSRLAGVGTGELFF
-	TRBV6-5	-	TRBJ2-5	TGTGCCAGCAGGCGGGCGGTCGGCCTCCAAGAGACCCAGTACTTC	CASRRAVGLQETQYF
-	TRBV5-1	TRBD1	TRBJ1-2	TGCGCCAGCAGCAGGTCTACAGGGGCCGTTGACTATGGCTACACCTTC	CASSRSTGAVDYGYTF
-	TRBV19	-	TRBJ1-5	TGTGCCAGTAGTCCGACTGCTAGGCAGCCCCAGCATTTT	CASSPTARQPQHF
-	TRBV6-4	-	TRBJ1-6	TGTGCCAGCAGGACAGTTACACCCCTCCACTTT	CASRTVTPLHF
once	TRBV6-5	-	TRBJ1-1	TGTGCCAGCAGGGCACTCCAGGGGTCCACTGAAGCTTTCTTT	CASRALQGSTEAFF
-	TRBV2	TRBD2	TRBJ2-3	TGTGCCAGCAGGACTAGCGGGGACACAGATACGCAGTATTTT	CASRTSGDTDTQYF
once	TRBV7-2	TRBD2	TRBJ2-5	TGTGCCAGCAGCCCGGGACTAGCCGACTACCCCCCCCAGTACTTC	CASSPGLADYPPQYF
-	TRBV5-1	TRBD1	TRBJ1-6	TGCGCCAGCAGCTCTGGGACAGTCGGATCACCCCTCCACTTT	CASSSGTVGSPLHF
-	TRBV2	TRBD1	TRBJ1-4	TGTGCCAGCAGTGATGGACAGGGGTTTGAAAAACTGTTTTTT	CASSDGQGFEKLFF
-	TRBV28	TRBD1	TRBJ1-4	TGTGCCAGCTTTACAGGGGGTGAAAAACTGTTTTTT	CASFTGGEKLFF
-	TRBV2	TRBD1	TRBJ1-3	TGTGCCACCGCTGGACAGGTAGAAAACACCATATATTTT	CATAGQVENTIYF
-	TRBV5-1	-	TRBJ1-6	TGCGCCAGCAGCTTGCCATCGACAGATAATTCACCCCTCCACTTT	CASSLPSTDNSPLHF
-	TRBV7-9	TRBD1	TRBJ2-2	TGTGCCAGCAGCTTAATCTGGGGACAGGGTTCCACCGGGGAGCTGTTTTTT	CASSLIWGQGSTGELFF
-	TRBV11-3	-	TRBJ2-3	TGTGCCAGCAGCCCCACCCGACAGGCGGATACGCAGTATTTT	CASSPTRQADTQYF
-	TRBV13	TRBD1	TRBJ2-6	TGTGCCAGCAGCGCACTTCTTCCGGGACAGGGGTTCTCTGGGGCCAACGTCCTGACTTTC	CASSALLPGQGFSGANVLTF
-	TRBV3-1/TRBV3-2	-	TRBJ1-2	TGTGCCAGCAGCCAAGAGGGGGGGCGCGGCTACACCTTC	CASSQEGGRGYTF
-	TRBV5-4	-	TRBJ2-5	TGTGCCAGCAGCTTGGCCGGGTACCAAACAGGGACCCAGTACTTC	CASSLAGYQTGTQYF
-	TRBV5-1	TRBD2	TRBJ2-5	TGCGCCAGCAGCTTGGTGACTAGCGGGAGACAGGGAGAGACCCAGTACTTC	CASSLVTSGRQGETQYF
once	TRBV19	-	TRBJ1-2	TGTGCCAGTAGTATGGGCGGGATTATAACTCTTGGCTACACCTTC	CASSMGGIITLGYTF
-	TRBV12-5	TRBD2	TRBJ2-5	TGTGCTAGTGGTGGAGGACTAGCGGGGGGGCAGCAGACCCAGTACTTC	CASGGGLAGGQQTQYF
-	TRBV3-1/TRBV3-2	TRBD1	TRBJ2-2	TGTGCCAGCAGCCCTGGGACAGGGTACCGGGAGCTGTTTTTT	CASSPGTGYRELFF
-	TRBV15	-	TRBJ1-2	TGTGCCACCGGGGGGGGCGGAGGGAACTATGGCTACACCTTC	CATGGGGGNYGYTF
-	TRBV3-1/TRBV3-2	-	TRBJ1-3	TGTGCCAGCAGCCAAGTTTTTGGCATTAGAAACACCATATATTTT	CASSQVFGIRNTIYF
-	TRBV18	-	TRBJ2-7	TGTGCCAGCTCACCCAGGGCCGTTACGGGTGCCGAGCAGTACTTC	CASSPRAVTGAEQYF
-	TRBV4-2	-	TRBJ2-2	TGTGCCAGCAGCCTAACTAGCACCGGGGAGCTGTTTTTT	CASSLTSTGELFF
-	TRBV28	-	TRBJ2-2	TGTGCCAGCAGTGGGGATGTAGCGTACGGGGAGCTGTTTTTT	CASSGDVAYGELFF
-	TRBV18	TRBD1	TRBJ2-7	TGTGCCAGCTCACCAGACAGGGGGCCCTCCTACGAGCAGTACTTC	CASSPDRGPSYEQYF
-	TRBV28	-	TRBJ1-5	TGTGCCAGCAGTGTCTTTAGGGAGAAGTCCCAGCATTTT	CASSVFREKSQHF
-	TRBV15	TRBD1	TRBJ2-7	TGTGCCACCAGCAGAGAGCGACAGGGGGAATACGAGCAGTACTTC	CATSRERQGEYEQYF
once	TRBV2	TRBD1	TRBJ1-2	TGTGCCAGCAGTGAGAAGACAGGGGGCATTGGCTACACCTTC	CASSEKTGGIGYTF
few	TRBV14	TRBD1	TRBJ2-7	TGTGCCAGCAGCCTTGGGACAGGGGGCTACGAGCAGTACTTC	CASSLGTGGYEQYF
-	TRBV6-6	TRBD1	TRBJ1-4	TGTGCCAGCAGGCCGGGACAGCTAAATGAAAAACTGTTTTTT	CASRPGQLNEKLFF
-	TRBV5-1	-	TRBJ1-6	TGCGCCAGCAGCCAAGACGGGTCCAACTATAATTCACCCCTCCACTTT	CASSQDGSNYNSPLHF
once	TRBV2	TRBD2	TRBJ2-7	TGTGCCAGCGGAAAACCGGGACTAGCGACCTACGAGCAGTACTTC	CASGKPGLATYEQYF
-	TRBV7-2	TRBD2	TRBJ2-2	TGTGCCAGCAGCATACCTCTAGCGGGGGTGACGGCCGGGGAGCTGTTTTTT	CASSIPLAGVTAGELFF
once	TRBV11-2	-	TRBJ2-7	TGTGCCAGCAGCTTTTCCAAACGTTCAGGGAACCTGGCTCGAGACGAGCAGTACTTC	CASSFSKRSGNLARDEQYF
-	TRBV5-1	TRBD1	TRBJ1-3	TGCGCCAGCAGCCCCCAGACAGGGGGTTCCTCTGGAAACACCATATATTTT	CASSPQTGGSSGNTIYF
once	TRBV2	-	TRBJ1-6	TGTGCCAGCAGTGACTCAGGGACCTATAATTCACCCCTCCACTTT	CASSDSGTYNSPLHF
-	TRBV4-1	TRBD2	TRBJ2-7	TGCGCCAGCAGCCAAGGGACTAGCGGAACCTACGAGCAGTACTTC	CASSQGTSGTYEQYF
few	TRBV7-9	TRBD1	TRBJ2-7	TGTGCCAGCAGCAAGGGGGCAGGGGGAATGTACGAGCAGTACTTC	CASSKGAGGMYEQYF
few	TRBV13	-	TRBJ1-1	TGTGCCAGCAGCGGGGGCCTCAGCATGGACACTGAAGCTTTCTTT	CASSGGLSMDTEAFF
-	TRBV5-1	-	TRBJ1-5	TGCGCCAGCAGCTTGGATGGGGCGCGTGATCAGCCCCAGCATTTT	CASSLDGARDQPQHF
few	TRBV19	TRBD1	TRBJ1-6	TGTGCCAGTAAAGACACAGGGGATAATTCACCCCTCCACTTT	CASKDTGDNSPLHF